This T cell receptor beta chain was sequenced during a study of T-cell memory formation after mild COVID-19. MiXCR, run by TCRdb on the 5' RACE reads, gives a single entry per CDR3 protein. The profile covers under 40,000 distinct CDR3 sequences, with 7.7% appearing a single time and under 30% taken by the ten largest. With 5 bases removed from V and 4 bases from J, the gap between germline ends came to 17 bases. Germline V gives CDR1 LNHDA, CDR2 SQIVND (reference sequence). This CDR3 region has 15 residues. General study points: The CD4+ clones that contracted clustered mainly within CM and EM, and the CD8+ clones concentrated in EMRA. A second wave expanding day 15 to 37 was CD4+-biased; contracting clones were balanced. The finding that pre-infection memory included some responding clones suggested that cross-reactive memory joined.

Concerning this clonotype itself: Its antigen is as yet unknown.

The receptor was derived from a man aged 18-30 years who had mild COVID-19 (a few samples of this study predate the infection). Cell type and time point are not known. Source material: PBMCs or a T cell subset sorted from them (not recorded which). The chain combines TRBV19 with TRBJ2-5; the D is unclear. The CDR3 nucleotides are TGTGCCAGTAGTGCTCGGACGGCCACCATAGAGACCCAGTACTTC. It specifies CASSARTATIETQYF.